These 8 T cell receptor beta chains share one sample of origin, sequenced in a study of control samples from healthy donors and cancer patients. Produced via immunoSEQ multiplex PCR; TCRdb's table is partial and in-frame only. Among about 47,000 clones listed, 80% were seen once. Sequenced: blood. These receptor sequences come from a man aged 65-85 years in good health.

The rearrangement joins TRBV5-5 to TRBJ2-1; 7 bases align to TRBD2. Germline V gene data show CDR1 as SGHKS and CDR2 as YYEKEE (reference sequence). CDR3 length: 16 amino acids. Unmatched junction bases numbered 5, after V lost 0 bases and J lost 2 bases. CDR3 residues: CASSLEASGAYNEQFF. The CDR3 DNA reads as TGTGCCAGCAGCTTGGAGGCTAGCGGCGCCTACAATGAGCAGTTCTTC. The variable domain in full, with the rest retrieved from reference TRBV5-5 and TRBJ2-1, is DAGVTQSPTHLIKTRGQQVTLRCSPISGHKSVSWYQQVLGQGPQFIFQYYEKEERGRGNFPDRFSARQFPNYSSELNVNALLLGDSALYLCASSLEASGAYNEQFFGPGTRLTVL.

The chain combines TRBV5-8 with TRBJ1-2, with TRBD1 as a possible D gene (6 bases). This CDR3 has 16 amino acids. In germline, CDR1 is SGHTS, CDR2 YDEGEE. V was trimmed by 4 bases and J by 0 bases, leaving 16 bases between them. The CDR3 sequence: CASSALRGGANYGYTF. The CDR3 DNA reads TGTGCCAGCAGCGCGCTCCGTGGGGGCGCTAACTATGGCTACACCTTC.

The chain employs TRBV4-1 and TRBJ2-1; 7 bases align to TRBD2. Germline CDR1 reads MGHRA; CDR2 reads YSYEKL. CDR3 length equals 18 residues. The junction had 16 bases not matched to a gene; V was cut back by 1 base and J by 7 bases. CDR3 DNA: TGCGCCAGCAGCCAAGTTGGGGCGGGAGTGTATATTCGGAATGAGCAGTTCTTC. Its protein is CASSQVGAGVYIRNEQFF.

V usage is TRBV7-6 and J usage is TRBJ2-7, with TRBD1 identical over 10 bases. CDR3 length equals 19 residues. J was trimmed by 1 base and V by 2 bases; bases with no gene match: 14. CDR1 SGHVS and CDR2 FNYEAQ come from the germline V gene. The CDR3 region is CASSLKGPDGTGVSYEQYF. DNA of the CDR3: TGTGCCAGCAGCTTAAAGGGGCCTGACGGGACAGGGGTTTCCTACGAGCAGTACTTC.

CDR3 sequence (DNA): TGTGCCAGCAGTTTAATGTCTGACTATGGCTACACCTTC. It specifies CASSLMSDYGYTF. This chain connects TRBV28 to TRBJ1-2; D gene ambiguous. Germline CDR1 MDHEN, CDR2 SYDVKM. The germline V and J ends were trimmed by 2 bases and 3 bases, with 7 bases remaining between them. The CDR3 is 13 residues long.

This clone was found a few times. The rearrangement uses TRBV11-2 and TRBJ2-1; TRBD1 matches at 7 bases. Germline CDR1 is SGHAT and CDR2 is FQNNGV. The CDR3 is 13 residues long. After removal of 5 bases from V and 14 bases from J, the junction contained 12 bases not matched to a gene. This CDR3 reads CASSPSPQGVKFF. The CDR3 coding sequence is TGTGCCAGCAGCCCCTCCCCGCAGGGGGTGAAGTTCTTC.

This clone has only a few counts. This chain links TRBV5-5 with TRBJ2-7, with TRBD2 matching over 7 bases. V trimming: 6 bases; J trimming: 4 bases; junction bases outside the gene matches: 13. The V gene's germline CDR1 is SGHKS and CDR2 YYEKEE (reference sequence). The CDR3 is made up of 15 amino acids. The CDR3 DNA sequence: TGTGCCAGCACCGATGCTAGCGGAGGAGCTTACGAGCAGTACTTC. Translating gives CASTDASGGAYEQYF.

The chain employs TRBV19 and TRBJ2-2; D gene ambiguous. V was pared by 3 bases and J by 2 bases, with 7 bases between. The CDR3 sequence is 14 residues long. Germline values: CDR1 LNHDA, CDR2 SQIVND (reference sequence). CDR3 bases: TGTGCCAGTAGTATGGGGTCAAACACCGGGGAGCTGTTTTTT. Its translation: CASSMGSNTGELFF.